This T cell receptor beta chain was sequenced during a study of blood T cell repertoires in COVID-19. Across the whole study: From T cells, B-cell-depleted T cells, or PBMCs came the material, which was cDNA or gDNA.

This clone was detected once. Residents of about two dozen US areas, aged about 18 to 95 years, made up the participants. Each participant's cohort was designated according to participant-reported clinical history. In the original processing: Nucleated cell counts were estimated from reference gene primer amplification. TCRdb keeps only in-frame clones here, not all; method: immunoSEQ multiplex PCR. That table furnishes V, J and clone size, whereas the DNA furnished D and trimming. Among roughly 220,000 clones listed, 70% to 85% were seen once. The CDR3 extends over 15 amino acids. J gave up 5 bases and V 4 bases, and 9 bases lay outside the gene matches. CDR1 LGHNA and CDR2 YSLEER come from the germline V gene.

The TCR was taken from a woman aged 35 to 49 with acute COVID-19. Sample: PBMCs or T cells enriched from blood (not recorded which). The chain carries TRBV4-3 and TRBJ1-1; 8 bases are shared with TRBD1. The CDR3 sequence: CASSPEGQGSTEAFF. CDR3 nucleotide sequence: TGCGCCAGCAGCCCTGAAGGACAGGGATCGACTGAAGCTTTCTTT.